A selection of T cell receptor beta chains follows, all from one sample in a study of blood T cell repertoires in COVID-19. Clones were read by immunoSEQ multiplex PCR, and TCRdb kept only the in-frame ones, dropping some. Of under 250,000 clones listed, less than 90% are singletons. The sequenced sample consisted of peripheral blood. Receptors were obtained from a woman between 40 and 55 years old who had recovered from COVID-19. Both conserved end residues are part of each CDR3. Each record gives: D gene, J gene, clone size, V gene, CDR3 protein, CDR3 DNA. The D gene is left open where the match is weak. Expanded clones get a size class; other rows say once, few or many, or leave the size out.

D gene: .
J gene: TRBJ1-1
clone size: .
V gene: TRBV28
CDR3 protein: CASSLRGRWVRMNTEAFF
CDR3 DNA: TGTGCCAGCAGTTTAAGGGGGAGATGGGTACGAATGAACACTGAAGCTTTCTTT

D gene: .
J gene: TRBJ2-5
clone size: .
V gene: TRBV7-8
CDR3 protein: CASSPDPPRWGRETQYF
CDR3 DNA: TGTGCCAGCAGCCCTGACCCCCCACGCTGGGGGCGTGAGACCCAGTACTTC

D gene: TRBD1
J gene: TRBJ1-1
clone size: .
V gene: TRBV7-6
CDR3 protein: CASSLEGTGWAEAFF
CDR3 DNA: TGTGCCAGCAGCTTAGAAGGGACAGGATGGGCTGAAGCTTTCTTT

D gene: TRBD1
J gene: TRBJ2-5
clone size: .
V gene: TRBV7-7
CDR3 protein: CASSLASTGEETQYF
CDR3 DNA: TGTGCCAGCAGCTTAGCTTCAACAGGGGAAGAGACCCAGTACTTC

D gene: .
J gene: TRBJ1-1
clone size: .
V gene: TRBV27
CDR3 protein: CASSLLAGNTEAFF
CDR3 DNA: TGTGCCAGCAGTTTATTGGCAGGGAACACTGAAGCTTTCTTT

D gene: .
J gene: TRBJ1-2
clone size: .
V gene: TRBV6-4
CDR3 protein: CASSPGAANYGYTF
CDR3 DNA: TGTGCCAGCAGCCCAGGCGCTGCTAACTATGGCTACACCTTC

D gene: .
J gene: TRBJ1-1
clone size: once
V gene: TRBV15
CDR3 protein: CATRASGGNTEAFF
CDR3 DNA: TGTGCCACCAGAGCTTCGGGGGGGAACACTGAAGCTTTCTTT

D gene: .
J gene: TRBJ2-5
clone size: many
V gene: TRBV4-1
CDR3 protein: CASSRPDYQETQYF
CDR3 DNA: TGCGCCAGCAGTCGGCCGGACTATCAAGAGACCCAGTACTTC

D gene: TRBD1
J gene: TRBJ2-1
clone size: .
V gene: TRBV5-1
CDR3 protein: CASSPGTGAENEQFF
CDR3 DNA: TGCGCCAGCAGCCCCGGGACAGGGGCAGAAAATGAGCAGTTCTTC

D gene: TRBD1
J gene: TRBJ1-3
clone size: few
V gene: TRBV2
CDR3 protein: CASKGQPSSGNTIYF
CDR3 DNA: TGTGCCAGCAAGGGACAGCCCTCCTCTGGAAACACCATATATTTT

D gene: TRBD2
J gene: TRBJ2-2
clone size: .
V gene: TRBV14
CDR3 protein: CASSVSSGGELFF
CDR3 DNA: TGTGCCAGCAGCGTATCTAGCGGAGGGGAGCTGTTTTTT

D gene: .
J gene: TRBJ1-4
clone size: .
V gene: TRBV7-8
CDR3 protein: CASSPRQGGEKLFF
CDR3 DNA: TGTGCCAGCAGCCCGCGGCAGGGCGGTGAAAAACTGTTTTTT

D gene: .
J gene: TRBJ2-2
clone size: once
V gene: TRBV19
CDR3 protein: CASSTLGRAGAGELFF
CDR3 DNA: TGTGCCAGTAGTACCCTCGGCAGGGCAGGCGCCGGGGAGCTGTTTTTT

D gene: .
J gene: TRBJ2-5
clone size: .
V gene: TRBV7-9
CDR3 protein: CASSGYGTLRQETQYF
CDR3 DNA: TGTGCCAGCAGCGGTTACGGGACACTACGCCAAGAGACCCAGTACTTC

D gene: TRBD1
J gene: TRBJ2-1
clone size: .
V gene: TRBV19
CDR3 protein: CASRGTGGIDEQFF
CDR3 DNA: TGTGCCAGTAGGGGGACAGGGGGAATCGATGAGCAGTTCTTC

D gene: .
J gene: TRBJ1-2
clone size: .
V gene: TRBV7-3
CDR3 protein: CASSLSGQGYGYTF
CDR3 DNA: TGTGCCAGCAGCTTATCGGGACAAGGCTATGGCTACACCTTC

D gene: TRBD1
J gene: TRBJ1-1
clone size: .
V gene: TRBV5-6
CDR3 protein: CASSYPGQGAFF
CDR3 DNA: TGTGCCAGCAGTTATCCGGGACAGGGAGCTTTCTTT

D gene: TRBD2
J gene: TRBJ2-1
clone size: .
V gene: TRBV5-1
CDR3 protein: CASSPGLVGYNEQFF
CDR3 DNA: TGCGCCAGCAGCCCGGGACTAGTAGGCTACAATGAGCAGTTCTTC

D gene: TRBD1
J gene: TRBJ2-1
clone size: .
V gene: TRBV5-1
CDR3 protein: CASSLAGQVSYNEQFF
CDR3 DNA: TGCGCCAGCAGCTTGGCTGGACAGGTATCCTACAATGAGCAGTTCTTC

D gene: .
J gene: TRBJ1-1
clone size: .
V gene: TRBV21-1
CDR3 protein: CASSRKETNMNTEAFF
CDR3 DNA: TGTGCCAGCAGCCGCAAGGAGACTAACATGAACACTGAAGCTTTCTTT

D gene: .
J gene: TRBJ2-7
clone size: .
V gene: TRBV18
CDR3 protein: CASSPDRTSYEQYF
CDR3 DNA: TGTGCCAGCTCACCGGACAGAACCTCCTACGAGCAGTACTTC

D gene: .
J gene: TRBJ2-6
clone size: many
V gene: TRBV18
CDR3 protein: CASSPYRHSGANVLTF
CDR3 DNA: TGTGCCAGCTCACCCTACAGGCACTCTGGGGCCAACGTCCTGACTTTC

D gene: .
J gene: TRBJ2-3
clone size: .
V gene: TRBV15
CDR3 protein: CATSRDRGGGTDTQYF
CDR3 DNA: TGTGCCACCAGCAGAGATAGGGGGGGCGGCACAGATACGCAGTATTTT